The 20 T cell receptor beta chains below all came from one sample that was sequenced in a study of breast tumors, draining lymph nodes, adjacent tissues. TCRdb reanalysed the multiplex PCR reads using MiXCR and keeps one entry per CDR3 protein. This table holds more than 100,000 distinct CDR3 sequences, about a fifth found once. Samples came from axillary lymph nodes draining the breast cancer. The specimen was axillary lymph node tissue. The origin of the receptors is a female donor with breast cancer. Some clones in this sample may be carry-over from other donors' samples.

This clonotype has at least ten counts. The V and J genes are TRBV7-9 and TRBJ2-6; 7 bases are shared with TRBD2. The CDR3 totals 18 residues. Losses at the gene ends were 1 base for V and 3 bases for J; bases not matched to a gene: 9. Per germline, CDR1 SEHNR and CDR2 FQNEAQ (reference sequence). The CDR3 DNA reads as TGTGCCAGCAGCTTAGTTGCGGGAGCGGCGTTTGGGGCCAACGTCCTGACTTTC. Protein product: CASSLVAGAAFGANVLTF. The full variable domain, completed using reference TRBV7-9 and TRBJ2-6, is DTGVSQNPRHKITKRGQNVTFRCDPISEHNRLYWYRQTLGQGPEFLTYFQNEAQLEKSRLLSDRFSAERPKGSFSTLEIQRTEQGDSAMYLCASSLVAGAAFGANVLTFGAGSRLTVL.

Many counts were recorded for this clonotype. This chain uses TRBV5-1 with TRBJ2-5; 15 nucleotides agree with TRBD2. V dropped 4 bases and J dropped 5; count of bases not matched to a gene: 6. This CDR3 spans 16 amino acids. Germline V gene lookup returns CDR1 SGHRS and CDR2 YFSETQ. The chain's CDR3 is CASSQRTSGRAETQYF. DNA of the CDR3: TGCGCCAGCAGCCAGAGGACTAGCGGGAGGGCGGAGACCCAGTACTTC.

In DNA form, the CDR3 reads TGTGCCAGCTCACGCACCGGGACAGGGTTCTCCCGCGGGGAGCTGTTTTTT. This sequence encodes CASSRTGTGFSRGELFF. This chain connects TRBV18 to TRBJ2-2; the match to TRBD1 covers 9 bases. Germline V gene lookup returns CDR1 KGHSH and CDR2 LQKENI. This CDR3 contains 17 residues. V trimming: 4 bases; J trimming: 7 bases; junction bases outside the gene matches: 13.

This clonotype has a handful of counts. The chain carries TRBV28 and TRBJ2-7; no clear D. The CDR3 is made up of 15 amino acids. Per germline, CDR1 MDHEN and CDR2 SYDVKM. V gave up 1 base and J gave up 0 bases, with 10 bases separating them. The CDR3 is CASSLLSRSSYEQYF. The CDR3 DNA sequence: TGTGCCAGCAGTTTATTAAGCAGGAGCTCCTACGAGCAGTACTTC.

This clonotype was recorded many times. One end of the junction is discordant with germline, which a read error may explain. This chain connects TRBV5-6 to TRBJ2-5, with 14 bases matching TRBD2. The CDR3 runs 12 residues. The germline V gene encodes CDR1 SGHDT and CDR2 YYEEEE. The CDR3 nucleotides read TGTGCCAGCAGTTACCGACTAGCGGGAGGGTTGTTC. Its protein is CASSYRLAGGLF.

This clonotype was seen ten or more times. J is TRBJ2-3 and V is TRBV6-5, with 11 nucleotides matching TRBD2. Germline V CDR1 and CDR2: MNHEY, SVGAGI. Trimming cost V 0 bases and J 7 bases; bases outside gene matches: 6. The CDR3 consists of 16 residues. CDR3 in amino acids: CASSYSPSGRLNTQYF. Written as DNA, the CDR3 is TGTGCCAGCAGTTACTCTCCTAGCGGGAGGTTAAATACGCAGTATTTT.

The chain combines TRBV7-9 with TRBJ2-1, with 16 bases fitting TRBD2. The germline CDR1 and CDR2 sequences are SEHNR and FQNEAQ (reference sequence). There are 16 residues in the CDR3. V dropped 5 bases and J dropped 10; count of bases not matched to a gene: 8. The DNA of the CDR3 is TGTGCCAGCAGCGCCCAGGGGACTAGCGGGAGGGCCGAGCAGTTCTTC. It codes for CASSAQGTSGRAEQFF.

Notes on this clonotype: Just one base apart from a much larger clone, this may be a read error. This chain uses TRBV5-4 with TRBJ1-4, with D unclear. Germline V gives CDR1 SGHNT, CDR2 YYREEE (reference sequence). This CDR3 comprises 13 residues. The CDR3: CASSLALNEKPFF. Written as DNA, the CDR3 is TGTGCCAGCAGCTTGGCCCTAAATGAAAAACCGTTTTTT.

This chain uses TRBV6-5 with TRBJ2-2; D gene ambiguous. The V and J ends lost 9 bases and 0 bases respectively, with 11 bases between them. CDR3 length: 14 residues. Looked up from germline, CDR1 is MNHEY and CDR2 is SVGAGI. The CDR3 protein is CASFRSANTGELFF. The CDR3 region has the DNA TGTGCCAGTTTCCGGTCCGCGAACACCGGGGAGCTGTTTTTT.

This clonotype was picked up many times. V is TRBV15 and J is TRBJ1-5; 7 bases map to TRBD1. CDR1 LNHNV and CDR2 YYDKDF come from the germline V gene (reference sequence). V trimming: 8 bases; J trimming: 3 bases; junction bases outside the gene matches: 4. The CDR3 covers 13 residues. For the CDR3, the DNA is TGTGCCACCGGACAGGCACTCAATCAGCCCCAGCATTTT. Protein: CATGQALNQPQHF.

As DNA, the CDR3 is TGTGCCATCAGTGAGAGGGCCGGTGAAGCTTTCTTT. Protein sequence: CAISERAGEAFF. V and J are TRBV10-3 and TRBJ1-1; D not certain. The CDR3 extends over 12 amino acids. In germline, CDR1 is ENHRY, CDR2 SYGVKD. V lost 2 bases and J lost 7, with 8 bases in between.

At least ten counts were recorded for this clonotype. The rearrangement joins TRBV6-5 to TRBJ2-1, with no clear D. The CDR3 runs to 16 residues. Germline V CDR1 and CDR2: MNHEY, SVGAGI. V was shortened by 0 bases and J by 0 bases, with 9 bases between the two germline ends. The chain's CDR3 is CASSYSSAASYNEQFF. CDR3 DNA: TGTGCCAGCAGTTACTCGTCTGCAGCCTCCTACAATGAGCAGTTCTTC.

CDR3 DNA sequence: TGTGCCACCAGCAATATTACTAGGGCGAACACTGAAGCTTTCTTT. The encoded protein is CATSNITRANTEAFF. The rearrangement uses TRBV15 and TRBJ1-1; D gene uncertain. There are 15 residues in the CDR3. The germline CDR1 and CDR2 sequences are LNHNV and YYDKDF (reference sequence). The V end lost 4 bases, the J end lost 1 base, and 13 bases lay between the germline ends.

This clonotype showed up just a few times. The V call is TRBV5-8, the J call TRBJ2-2; maybe TRBD2 (5 bases). The CDR3 is 13 amino acids. Germline CDR1 is SGHTS and CDR2 is YDEGEE. Trimming cost V 3 bases and J 7 bases, with 10 bases left between them. In DNA form, the CDR3 reads TGTGCCAGCAGCTCCCCCGGGGACGGGGAGCTGTTTTTT. Protein sequence: CASSSPGDGELFF.

The sample holds many counts of this clonotype. The chain has TRBV7-8 and TRBJ2-2, with D possibly being TRBD1 (6 bases). V gave up 1 base and J gave up 7 bases, with 13 bases separating them. The germline gives CDR1 SGHVS, CDR2 FQNEAQ. The CDR3 length is 15 residues. As DNA, the CDR3 is TGTGCCAGCAGCTTAGTACAGGGCAGAGGCGGGGAGCTGTTTTTT. Its translation: CASSLVQGRGGELFF. The whole variable domain, filled in from reference TRBV7-8 and TRBJ2-2, reads GAGVSQSPRYKVAKRGQDVALRCDPISGHVSLFWYQQALGQGPEFLTYFQNEAQLDKSGLPSDRFFAERPEGSVSTLKIQRTQQEDSAVYLCASSLVQGRGGELFFGEGSRLTVL.

The DNA for the CDR3 is TGTGCCAGCAGTTACCTGGGGGGCTACACCTTC. Encoded protein: CASSYLGGYTF. V gene TRBV6-2 or TRBV6-3 combines with J gene TRBJ1-2, with D unclear. The CDR3 has 11 residues. Trimming took 2 bases from V and 8 from J, leaving 6 bases between them. Germline CDR1 reads MNHEY; CDR2 reads SVGEGT.

This clonotype showed up many times. V usage is TRBV6-5 and J usage is TRBJ2-7; TRBD1 agrees at 9 bases. V trimming: 0 bases; J trimming: 2 bases; junction bases outside the gene matches: 8. This CDR3 spans 17 amino acids. CDR1 and CDR2 from the germline V gene are MNHEY and SVGAGI. The CDR3 is CASSYSSGTGIPYEQYF. CDR3 in DNA: TGTGCCAGCAGTTACTCATCCGGGACAGGGATACCCTACGAGCAGTACTTC.

This clonotype was counted ten times or more. J is TRBJ2-7 and V is TRBV20-1, with D possibly TRBD2 on 6 matching bases. CDR1 is DFQATT and CDR2 is SNEGSKA in the germline V gene (reference sequence). Trimming pared 1 base from V and 3 bases from J, leaving 10 bases between. This CDR3 has 13 residues. The CDR3 sequence is CSARGLGGYEQYF. CDR3 bases: TGCAGTGCTAGAGGACTAGGAGGCTACGAGCAGTACTTC.

Remarks on this clonotype: It may be a read error: a sequence one base away is much more abundant. The V call is TRBV7-3, the J call TRBJ2-2; D is possibly TRBD2 (6 bases). Germline CDR1 is SGHTA and CDR2 is FQGTGA. The CDR3 covers 13 residues. CDR3 sequence reads: CASSLGGPGGLFF. Here the CDR3 DNA reads TGTGCCAGCAGCTTAGGAGGGCCCGGGGGGCTGTTTTTT.

This clonotype was seen once. This may come from a read error, since a much larger clone is one base off. This sequence joins TRBV5-6 and TRBJ2-7, with TRBD2 as a possible D gene (6 bases). The V end lost 0 bases, the J end lost 6 bases, and 13 bases lay between the germline ends. CDR1 is SGHDT, CDR2 YYEEEE, per germline. The CDR3 is made up of 14 amino acids. CDR3 sequence reads: CASSLEGLTCEQYF. CDR3 in DNA: TGTGCCAGCAGCTTGGAGGGACTGACTTGCGAGCAGTACTTC.